One and the same sample provided the 5 T cell receptor beta chains below, sequenced in a study of T-cell memory formation after mild COVID-19. TCRdb re-called the 5' RACE reads with MiXCR, one entry per CDR3 protein. This repertoire shows under 150,000 distinct CDR3 sequences, 16% found once; its top ten account for about 15%. The sample was PBMCs or a T cell subset sorted from them (not recorded which). These receptors all come from an adult woman who had mild COVID-19 (a few samples of this study predate the infection). Cell type and time point are not known.

This clonotype was counted between two and nine times. This chain connects TRBV4-3 to TRBJ2-7, with TRBD2 matching over 8 bases. The CDR3 length is 13 residues. Losses at the gene ends were 4 bases for V and 3 bases for J; bases not matched to a gene: 2. Germline loops: CDR1 LGHNA, CDR2 YSLEER. CDR3 in amino acids: CASSLSGNYEQYF. The DNA for the CDR3 is TGCGCCAGCAGCCTTAGCGGGAACTACGAGCAGTACTTC.

CDR3 DNA sequence: TGTGCCAGCAGCTTTTGGACAGGGGCAAATAATCAGCCCCAGCATTTT. Translation gives CASSFWTGANNQPQHF. This chain joins TRBV5-5 and TRBJ1-5; TRBD1 matches 9 bases. This CDR3 region has 16 residues. Germline V gives CDR1 SGHKS, CDR2 YYEKEE (reference sequence). V shed 2 bases, J shed 4 bases, and the junction held 7 bases outside the gene matches.

The chain is built from TRBV12-3 or TRBV12-4 and TRBJ2-1, with D possibly TRBD2 on 6 matching bases. V shed 1 base and J shed 10 bases, with 14 bases lying between them. This CDR3 contains 14 residues. The CDR3 bases are TGTGCCAGCAGTTTAGGCTACCGGGACTCGGAGCAGTTCTTC. The encoded protein is CASSLGYRDSEQFF.

The V and J genes are TRBV12-3 or TRBV12-4 and TRBJ1-1; no reliable D call. V was shortened by 2 bases and J by 5 bases, with 6 bases between the two germline ends. The CDR3 is 12 residues long. The CDR3 bases are TGTGCCAGCAGTTTATCTGGTACTGAAGCTTTCTTT. This gives the protein CASSLSGTEAFF.

This sequence joins TRBV18 and TRBJ2-3; D not resolved. The CDR3 has 14 residues. CDR1 is KGHSH and CDR2 is LQKENI in the germline V gene. The ends were cut back, 3 bases at V and 6 bases at J, with 13 bases in the middle. The CDR3 DNA is TGTGCCAGCTCACCGAGCTCTCTGGGTGATACGCAGTATTTT. Amino acid sequence: CASSPSSLGDTQYF.